The source of this T cell receptor (beta chain) is a study of cytomegalovirus exposure and HLA in healthy donors (dated by TCRdb to the late 2010s). General notes on the study: A later analysis indicated that the 120 validation repertoires were generated on the platform also employed for the 700 or so repertoires of the first cohort. The study aimed to test whether cataloging public T cell receptors could reveal signatures of past pathogen exposure. A separate validation cohort of 100 to 150 different subjects was used in addition to the roughly 640-subject first cohort. To predict cytomegalovirus infection status, the study combined high-throughput TCR immunosequencing, statistical association of individual TCRs with disease status, and machine learning.

Worth noting for this clone: Its specific antigen is unknown. Base-call qualities are not available, and no considerably larger clone is one nucleotide away.

Libraries were built with the immunoSEQ multiplex PCR assay. On the study's bioinformatics: To diagnose cytomegalovirus status from the catalog of TCR beta chain sequences, a statistical classification framework was built. Entries here come from immuneACCESS through TCRdb and include only in-frame sequences with V and J called. Some clones fail to appear in such tables; in the studies checked, an unresolved V gene covers under half of the shortfall, and the cause of the remainder is unknown. V and J calls and clone size are copied from that table; D and trimming were computed from the DNA. The sample table records about 110,000 clones; approximately 94% of these occur just once. The top ten clones comprise 0.65% to 0.7% of the sample. The donors belonged to the validation cohort of about 120 subjects, which was separate from the roughly 670-subject first cohort. The germline V gene (reference sequence) supplies CDR1 GTSNPN and CDR2 SVGIG. Reading from cysteine to phenylalanine, the CDR3 counts 12 amino acids. Only the CDR3 DNA stays, 36 bases, in frame from base 1. The junction shows trimming of 2 bases on V and 6 bases on J, plus 10 bases between the germline ends.

Broad study findings and their caveats: In vitro tests confirmed that a few of the cytomegalovirus-associated TCR beta chains recognize cytomegalovirus antigens. All 120 or so repertoires were used to score co-occurrence in the validation cohort in a later analysis, because that analysis had no HLA typing for the cohort. It was suggested by the authors that the approach could potentially be generalized to other disease states and immunological phenotypes. A total of fewer than 200 TCR beta chains were listed by the study as associated with cytomegalovirus. The classifier was reported to diagnose cytomegalovirus status with high specificity and sensitivity in both the original cohort and the validation cohort. Across donors, most TCR sequences were observed very rarely, whereas some public TCRs were present in many individuals. Subsequent analysis determined that TCRs grouped into clusters in the first cohort also showed a tendency toward co-occurrence across the roughly 130 validation repertoires, and approximately 94% of cluster scores exceeded 0.

The chain is assembled from TRBV30 and TRBJ1-2; perhaps TRBD1 is the D gene, with 5 bases matching. The receptor was derived from a woman aged 18-30 years in good health and CMV-seronegative. Sequencing was carried out using PBMCs. At the DNA level, the sequence is TGTGCCTGGAGTCCCAGGGTCCATGGCTACACCTTC. It translates to CAWSPRVHGYTF.